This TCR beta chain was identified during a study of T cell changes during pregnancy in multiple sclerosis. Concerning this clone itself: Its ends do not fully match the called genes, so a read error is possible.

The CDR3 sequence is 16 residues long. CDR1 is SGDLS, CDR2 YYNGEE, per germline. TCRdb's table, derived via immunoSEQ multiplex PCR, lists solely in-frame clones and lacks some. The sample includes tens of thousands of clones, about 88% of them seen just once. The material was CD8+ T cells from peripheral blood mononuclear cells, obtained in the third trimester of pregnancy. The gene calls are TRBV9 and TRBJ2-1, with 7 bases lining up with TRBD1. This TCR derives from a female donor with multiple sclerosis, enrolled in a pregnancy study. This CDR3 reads CASSELRDSAYNEQFF. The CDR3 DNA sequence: TGTGCCAGCAGCGAACTCCGGGACAGTGCCTATAATGAGCAGTTCTTC. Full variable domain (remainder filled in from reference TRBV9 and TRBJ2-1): DSGVTQTPKHLITATGQRVTLRCSPRSGDLSVYWYQQSLDQGLQFLIQYYNGEERAKGNILERFSAQQFPDLHSELNLSSLELGDSALYFCASSELRDSAYNEQFFGPGTRLTVL.